This TCR beta chain was sequenced during a study of cytomegalovirus exposure and HLA in healthy donors. Across the study: Unique TCR beta sequences numbering some 120 million came from approximately 180 million T cells in an earlier analysis.

Worth noting for this clone: Its target is not known.

Study results and caveats: Common viral pathogens seemed to be connected with several of the most significant clusters, according to a later analysis.

These donors counted as nominally healthy when sampled, but unrecorded immune exposures were likely. 60 Vbeta and 13 Jbeta primers were used in PCR. The protocol was immunoSEQ multiplex PCR, while the TCRdb copy is restricted to in-frame clones and leaves out a portion. This sample's clone table lists 150,000 or so clones. The CDR3 spans 16 residues. V lost 6 bases to trimming and J lost 8 bases; unmatched junction nucleotides: 12. Germline V gene data show CDR1 as MDHEN and CDR2 as SYDVKM. This receptor was obtained from a woman in her forties or fifties in good health and CMV-seronegative. The sequenced sample consisted of PBMCs. V gene TRBV28 combines with J gene TRBJ2-1; 11 bases agree with TRBD2. The CDR3, as DNA: TGTGCCAGCAGCCGAATTAGCGGGAGGGCATTCTATGAGCAGTTCTTC. This sequence encodes CASSRISGRAFYEQFF. The full variable domain, with the rest looked up from reference TRBV28 and TRBJ2-1, is DVKVTQSSRYLVKRTGEKVFLECVQDMDHENMFWYRQDPGLGLRLIYFSYDVKMKEKGDIPEGYSVSREKKERFSLILESASTNQTSMYLCASSRISGRAFYEQFFGPGTRLTVL.